This T cell receptor (beta chain) derives from a study of blood T cell repertoires in COVID-19. For the study at large: Acute and convalescent COVID-19 specimens originated in the United States, Italy and Spain.

Sequencing used immunoSEQ multiplex PCR; TCRdb keeps in-frame clones, though not all of them. Of 200,000 or so clones in the sample, about nine tenths were seen once. The ends were cut back, 2 bases at V and 2 bases at J, with 8 bases in the middle. Germline assignment: CDR1 SGHTA and CDR2 FQGTGA. The length of the CDR3 is 14 residues. V usage is TRBV7-3 and J usage is TRBJ2-3, with a weak D call TRBD2 (7 bases). The sample was PBMCs or T cells enriched from blood (not recorded which). This TCR derives from a woman between 40 and 50 years old with acute COVID-19. CDR3 bases: TGTGCCAGCAGCTTAGCGGGGGCCACAGATACGCAGTATTTT. Protein sequence: CASSLAGATDTQYF.